This T cell receptor (beta chain) comes out of a study of T cells of healthy individuals. This clonotype was seen many times. The CDR3 length is 12 residues. Germline assignment: CDR1 MNHEY and CDR2 SVGAGI. The germline V and J ends were trimmed by 2 bases and 3 bases, with 5 bases remaining between them. Each CDR3 protein gets one entry after TCRdb re-called the 5' RACE reads with MiXCR. Of over 95,000 distinct CDR3 sequences in the sample, roughly 15% were seen once. The V call is TRBV6-5, the J call TRBJ2-7; no firm D call. The TCR sequence derives from a human donor in good health. CDR3 DNA sequence: TGTGCCAGCAGTTACGACAACTACGAGCAGTACTTC. The encoded protein is CASSYDNYEQYF.